This T cell receptor beta chain is drawn from a study of identical twins. Regarding the study as a whole: Cross-sectional statistical analysis was relied on for the conclusions, without the same donors being followed.

Regarding this clonotype: The antigen is undetermined.

Unique molecular identifiers were present on cDNA, and template switching added a universal primer site. TCRdb analysed the 5' RACE reads with MiXCR anew, one entry per CDR3 protein. This sample carries around 470,000 distinct CDR3 sequences, 14% of them seen once, and the ten largest clones take about 0.54%. This same sample was also part of a study on yellow fever vaccine responses in identical twins.

Sequenced input: CD4+ T cells sorted from blood. This TCR was sampled from a woman between 18 and 29 years old in good health.

CDR3 bases: TGCAGCGTCGCCCTACATGACGAGCAGTACTTC. This gives the protein CSVALHDEQYF. V usage is TRBV29-1 and J usage is TRBJ2-7, with D hard to call. CDR1 and CDR2 from the germline V gene are SQVTM and ANQGSEA. The V end lost 6 bases, the J end lost 5 bases, and 11 bases lay between the germline ends. This CDR3 comprises 11 residues.